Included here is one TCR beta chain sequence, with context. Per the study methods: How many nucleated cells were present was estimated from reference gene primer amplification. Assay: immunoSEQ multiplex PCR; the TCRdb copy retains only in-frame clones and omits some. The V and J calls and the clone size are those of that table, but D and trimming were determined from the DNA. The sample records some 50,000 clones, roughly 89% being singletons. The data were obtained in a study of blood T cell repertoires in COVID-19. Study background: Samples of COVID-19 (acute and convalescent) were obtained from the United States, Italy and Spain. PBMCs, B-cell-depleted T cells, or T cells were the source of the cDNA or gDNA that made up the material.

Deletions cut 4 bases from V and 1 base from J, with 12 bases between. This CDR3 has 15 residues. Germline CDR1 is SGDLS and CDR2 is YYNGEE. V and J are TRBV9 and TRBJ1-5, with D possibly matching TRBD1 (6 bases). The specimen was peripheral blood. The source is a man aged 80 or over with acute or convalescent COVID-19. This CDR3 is CASSPTGQSNQPQHF. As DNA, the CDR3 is TGTGCCAGCAGCCCCACCGGACAGAGCAATCAGCCCCAGCATTTT.